The 7 T cell receptor beta chains in this list originate from one sample, sequenced in a study of cytomegalovirus exposure and HLA in healthy donors. PCR amplification relied on 60 Vbeta primers (plus 13 Jbeta primers). Assay: immunoSEQ multiplex PCR; the TCRdb copy retains only in-frame clones and omits some. The sample carries 80,000 to 95,000 clones, 75% to 85% recorded once. The sequenced material came from PBMCs. These receptors all come from a woman under 40 in good health and CMV-seronegative.

The CDR3 region is CASRRNRDTYEQYF. The CDR3 coding sequence is TGTGCCAGCAGACGAAACCGGGACACATACGAGCAGTACTTC. This chain connects TRBV27 to TRBJ2-7; perhaps TRBD1 as D (6 bases). The germline V gene encodes CDR1 MNHEY and CDR2 SMNVEV (reference sequence). The CDR3 extends over 14 amino acids. The V end lost 6 bases, the J end lost 4 bases, and 16 bases lay between the germline ends.

This chain joins TRBV5-1 and TRBJ2-3; 14 nucleotides line up with TRBD2. With 1 base clipped from V and 4 bases from J, the junction kept 5 bases outside the gene matches. The CDR3 extends over 17 amino acids. Germline CDR1 is SGHRS and CDR2 is YFSETQ. CDR3 loop: CASSLTGTSGSPDTQYF. In DNA, the CDR3 is TGCGCCAGCAGCTTGACTGGGACTAGCGGGAGTCCAGATACGCAGTATTTT.

The table lists this clone with a few counts. The rearrangement links TRBV14 to TRBJ2-7; D call uncertain. Per germline, CDR1 SGHDN and CDR2 FVKESK. V lost 3 bases to trimming and J lost 0 bases, with 3 bases between them. This CDR3 spans 12 amino acids. The CDR3 loop reads CASSQSSYEQYF. CDR3 nucleotides: TGTGCCAGCAGCCAGAGCTCCTACGAGCAGTACTTC. Using reference TRBV14 and TRBJ2-7 for the parts outside the CDR3, the full variable domain is EAGVTQFPSHSVIEKGQTVTLRCDPISGHDNLYWYRRVMGKEIKFLLHFVKESKQDESGMPNNRFLAERTGGTYSTLKVQPAELEDSGVYFCASSQSSYEQYFGPGTRLTVT.

This chain uses TRBV25-1 with TRBJ2-5; 7 bases are shared with TRBD2. With the DNA end fitting TRBJ2-7 better, the J assignment may be wrong. Germline assignment: CDR1 MGHDK and CDR2 SYGVNS. The CDR3 runs 14 residues. CDR3 DNA: TGTGCCAGCAGTGATCGGCGGGAGAGGTACGAGCAGTACTTC. Protein sequence: CASSDRRERYEQYF.

This clone was seen only once. The chain employs TRBV4-3 and TRBJ2-1, with unresolved D. Trimming shortened V by 0 bases and J by 1 base, and 4 bases separated the two germline ends. The V gene's germline CDR1 is LGHNA and CDR2 YSLEER. The CDR3 extends over 14 amino acids. CDR3 coding DNA: TGCGCCAGCAGCCAAGATCCGTCCTACAATGAGCAGTTCTTC. This codes for CASSQDPSYNEQFF.

V is TRBV2 and J is TRBJ1-1; 8 bases match TRBD1. The CDR3 is 15 amino acids. Germline CDR1 reads SNHLY; CDR2 reads FYNNEI. J lost 5 bases, V lost 4 bases, and 9 bases had no gene match. CDR3 region: CASSVADRVGTEAFF. In nucleotides, the CDR3 is TGTGCCAGCAGTGTTGCGGACAGGGTGGGGACTGAAGCTTTCTTT.

The V and J genes are TRBV5-1 and TRBJ1-3; 7 positions agree with TRBD1. The V and J ends lost 3 bases and 0 bases, in that order; junction bases with no gene match: 6. From germline, CDR1 is SGHRS and CDR2 YFSETQ. This CDR3 has 16 residues. CDR3 sequence: CASSSTGQDSGNTIYF. The CDR3 coding sequence is TGCGCCAGCAGCTCCACCGGACAGGACTCTGGAAACACCATATATTTT.